A selection of T cell receptor beta chains follows, all from one sample in a study of blood T cell repertoires in COVID-19. Method: immunoSEQ multiplex PCR; TCRdb's copy keeps in-frame clones and lacks some. The sample consists of about 380,000 clones, around 92% of them appearing once. The specimen sequenced was peripheral blood. The receptors here all came from a man in his forties with acute or convalescent COVID-19. Each CDR3 is given with its conserved first and last residue. The D gene is left open where the match is weak. Not all rows give a size; the values are once, few, many and, for expanded clones, a class.

>TRBV18|TRBD1|TRBJ1-4|-
TGTGCCAGCTCACCATTAAGGGGGCGTGAAAAACTGTTTTTT
CASSPLRGREKLFF
>TRBV18|-|TRBJ1-2|-
TGTGCCAGCTCACCTTCGACGGGAGGCTACACCTTC
CASSPSTGGYTF
>TRBV3-1/TRBV3-2|-|TRBJ2-3|-
TGTGCCAGCAGCCCCGGGGGCACAGATACGCAGTATTTT
CASSPGGTDTQYF
>TRBV3-1/TRBV3-2|TRBD2|TRBJ2-1|once
TGTGCCAGCAGCCAAGGGAGGGGACTAGCGGTGACGATCTTC
CASSQGRGLAVTIF
>TRBV27|-|TRBJ1-1|-
TGTGCCAGCAGACGGGGACATTTAAGGGGAGCTTTCTTT
CASRRGHLRGAFF
>TRBV23-1|TRBD1|TRBJ1-5|-
TGCGCCAGCAGTCACGGAGGGGGCCAGCCCCAGCATTTT
CASSHGGGQPQHF
>TRBV4-3|TRBD1|TRBJ1-4|once
TGCGCCAGCAGCCAAGATTGGAGGGGAGACAGGGGGCCCGAGAGGGAAAAACTGTTTTTT
CASSQDWRGDRGPEREKLFF
>TRBV6-6|TRBD1|TRBJ1-1|-
TGTGCCAGCAGCATCTGGGACAGACAATCGGGTTTCTTT
CASSIWDRQSGFF
>TRBV4-1|TRBD1|TRBJ1-4|-
TGCGCCAGCAGCCAAGGCAGGGGGCGCGATTCATGGGCAAAACTGTTTTTT
CASSQGRGRDSWAKLFF
>TRBV2|-|TRBJ2-1|-
TGTGCCAGCAGTCGACTGGTGAATGAGCAGTTCTTC
CASSRLVNEQFF
>TRBV30|-|TRBJ1-5|-
TGTGCCTGGAGCGTTTCGATAGGCGGCCAGCCCCAGCATTTT
CAWSVSIGGQPQHF
>TRBV30|-|TRBJ1-5|few
TGTGCCTGGAGGTCCGGACAGCCCAATCAGCCCCAGCATTTT
CAWRSGQPNQPQHF
>TRBV28|-|TRBJ2-5|-
TGTGCCAGCAGCCCAGCCCGGAGCGAAAAGTACTTC
CASSPARSEKYF
>TRBV6-5|-|TRBJ2-7|-
TGTGCCAGCAGTTACCGCGGCATATCCTACGAGCAGTACTTC
CASSYRGISYEQYF
>TRBV24-1|TRBD1|TRBJ2-1|-
TGTGCCACCAGTGAGGGCTCCGGGACAGGGGGATTGGATGAGCAGTTCTTC
CATSEGSGTGGLDEQFF
>TRBV2|-|TRBJ2-7|-
TGTGCCAGCGGTAGCCGGGACACTGTGAACGAGCAGTACTTC
CASGSRDTVNEQYF
>TRBV15|-|TRBJ1-6|-
TGTGCCACCAGCAAAGAGCAGGGTATTGAAGGTCCCCTCCACTTT
CATSKEQGIEGPLHF
>TRBV3-1/TRBV3-2|TRBD2|TRBJ2-1|-
TGTGCCAGCAGCCAAGGGGCTAGCGGGGGCCTGCGGCAGTTCTTC
CASSQGASGGLRQFF
>TRBV9|-|TRBJ1-1|once
TGTGCCAGCAGCGTAGAGGGAGGGAGGAACACTGAAGCTTTCTTT
CASSVEGGRNTEAFF
>TRBV10-3|-|TRBJ1-2|-
TGTGCCATCAGTGACGACAGTAACTATGGCTACACCTTC
CAISDDSNYGYTF
>TRBV14|-|TRBJ2-1|-
TGTGCCAGCAGCCAAGATTGGGGAGATGAGCAGTTCTTC
CASSQDWGDEQFF
>TRBV14|-|TRBJ2-1|-
TGTGCCAGCAGCCAAAACCGGGACTTCCAGTTCTTC
CASSQNRDFQFF
>TRBV3-1/TRBV3-2|TRBD2|TRBJ2-7|-
TGTGCCAGCAGCCAAAACCGGGGGGACTACGAGCAGTACTTC
CASSQNRGDYEQYF